The TCR beta chain described here comes from a study of blood T cell repertoires in COVID-19. Study at large: Whether acute or convalescent, the COVID-19 samples came from the United States, Italy and Spain. The cDNA or gDNA used as material had been derived from T cells, B-cell-depleted T cells, or PBMCs.

The length of the CDR3 is 16 residues. CDR1 is SGDLS, CDR2 YYNGEE, per germline. V dropped 0 bases and J dropped 8 bases, with 18 bases sitting between them. In the authors' methods: Estimation of nucleated cell counts was performed using reference gene primer amplification. TCRdb keeps only in-frame clones here, not all; method: immunoSEQ multiplex PCR. The V and J calls and clone size were taken over from that table, and D and trimming were inferred from the DNA. Of hundreds of thousands of clones detected, about 85% appear once; the ten largest clones hold under 4%. Specimen: peripheral blood. The rearrangement links TRBV9 to TRBJ2-1; D is perhaps TRBD1 (6 bases). This clonotype was obtained from a woman between 18 and 29 years old with acute or convalescent COVID-19. The CDR3 DNA is TGTGCCAGCAGCGTAGGGACAGTAGTGTGGGGTGATGAGCAGTTCTTC. Its translation is CASSVGTVVWGDEQFF.